One and the same sample provided the 29 T cell receptor beta chains below, sequenced in a study of T cell responses to AZD1222 COVID-19 vaccine. The data were produced by immunoSEQ multiplex PCR, yet TCRdb's version contains in-frame clones alone and is incomplete. The sample includes fewer than 150,000 clones, 88% of them seen just once. The sequencing used peripheral blood, collected 28 days after the second AZD1222 dose. These receptors came from an adult who received the AZD1222 COVID-19 vaccine.

The V and J genes are TRBV12-3 or TRBV12-4 and TRBJ2-7; D ambiguous. V was pared by 6 bases and J by 6 bases, with 9 bases between. The CDR3 extends over 11 amino acids. The DNA of the CDR3 is TGTGCCAGCAGCCCAGGAAGCGAGCAGTACTTC. Amino acid sequence: CASSPGSEQYF.

The rearrangement joins TRBV12-5 to TRBJ2-2; D gene unclear. The CDR3 sequence is 12 residues long. The ends were cut back, 8 bases at V and 4 bases at J, with 8 bases in the middle. Germline loops: CDR1 LGHNT, CDR2 FRNRAP. CDR3 loop: CASLTPTGELFF. In nucleotides, the CDR3 is TGTGCTAGTCTAACCCCCACCGGGGAGCTGTTTTTT.

This clone was seen once. V and J are TRBV21-1 and TRBJ2-1; no DNA check was done on the table's D call, TRBD1. TRBV21-1 is a recognized pseudogene. The CDR3 consists of 15 residues. The CDR3 DNA reads as TGTGCCAGCAGCACGGGACAGGGTAGTACAGATGAGCAGTTCTTC. Its translation is CASSTGQGSTDEQFF.

The chain is built from TRBV28 and TRBJ1-6; 7 bases line up with TRBD1. The CDR3 consists of 14 residues. Trimming took 2 bases from V and 8 from J; bases not matched to a gene: 3. In germline, CDR1 is MDHEN, CDR2 SYDVKM. The CDR3 spells CASSLGQVDSPLHF. The CDR3 DNA reads TGTGCCAGCAGTTTAGGACAGGTCGATTCACCCCTCCACTTT.

The V call is TRBV28, the J call TRBJ2-1; TRBD2 matches at 14 bases. The CDR3 covers 19 residues. Germline trimming cut 5 bases from V and 4 bases from J; bases unmatched to any gene: 13. CDR1 and CDR2 from the germline V gene are MDHEN and SYDVKM. CDR3 protein: CASSPVPGLAGVRYNEQFF. CDR3 nucleotide sequence: TGTGCCAGCAGTCCCGTCCCGGGACTAGCGGGAGTACGTTACAATGAGCAGTTCTTC. Drawing the rest from reference TRBV28 and TRBJ2-1, the complete variable domain is DVKVTQSSRYLVKRTGEKVFLECVQDMDHENMFWYRQDPGLGLRLIYFSYDVKMKEKGDIPEGYSVSREKKERFSLILESASTNQTSMYLCASSPVPGLAGVRYNEQFFGPGTRLTVL.

The gene calls are TRBV4-2 and TRBJ2-2, with D possibly called TRBD1 or TRBD2 (7 bases each). Germline CDR1 reads LGHNA; CDR2 reads YNFKEQ. CDR3 size: 16 residues. The CDR3 loop reads CPPSQARGGLSGELFF. The CDR3 DNA reads TGTCCCCCCAGCCAAGCCAGGGGGGGGTTGTCCGGGGAGCTGTTTTTT.

The chain couples TRBV27 to TRBJ2-7, with 8 bases aligning to TRBD1. Germline values: CDR1 MNHEY, CDR2 SMNVEV (reference sequence). The CDR3 spans 16 residues. The ends lost 2 bases at V and 2 bases at J; junction bases unmatched: 8. CDR3: CASSLASQGATYEQYF. CDR3 DNA: TGTGCCAGCAGTTTAGCGTCCCAGGGGGCGACCTACGAGCAGTACTTC.

The chain employs TRBV5-1 and TRBJ2-1; 10 bases fit TRBD1. There are 15 residues in the CDR3. Germline CDR1 reads SGHRS; CDR2 reads YFSETQ. V lost 3 bases and J lost 6; bases outside the gene matches: 6. CDR3 protein: CASSSLGTGVNEQFF. The CDR3 DNA reads as TGCGCCAGCAGCTCTCTAGGGACAGGGGTCAATGAGCAGTTCTTC.

Worth noting for this clone: One end of the junction does not line up with germline, which may come from a read error. The J gene is TRBJ1-2, the V gene TRBV9; no clear D gene. The CDR3 runs to 15 residues. Germline CDR1 is SGDLS and CDR2 is YYNGEE. Here the CDR3 DNA reads TGTGCCAGCAGCGTAGTTGGCAGTGGAGGGTATGACTACACCTTC. Translated: CASSVVGSGGYDYTF. The whole variable domain, remainder taken from reference TRBV9 and TRBJ1-2, is DSGVTQTPKHLITATGQRVTLRCSPRSGDLSVYWYQQSLDQGLQFLIQYYNGEERAKGNILERFSAQQFPDLHSELNLSSLELGDSALYFCASSVVGSGGYDYTFGSGTRLTVV.

This sequence joins TRBV28 and TRBJ2-6; D gene ambiguous. CDR3 size: 15 residues. The V end lost 4 bases, the J end lost 0 bases, and 7 bases lay between the germline ends. Looked up from germline, CDR1 is MDHEN and CDR2 is SYDVKM. The CDR3 sequence: CASSSPSSGANVLTF. The DNA of the CDR3 is TGTGCCAGCAGTTCCCCAAGCTCTGGGGCCAACGTCCTGACTTTC. Filled out from reference TRBV28 and TRBJ2-6, the complete variable domain reads DVKVTQSSRYLVKRTGEKVFLECVQDMDHENMFWYRQDPGLGLRLIYFSYDVKMKEKGDIPEGYSVSREKKERFSLILESASTNQTSMYLCASSSPSSGANVLTFGAGSRLTVL.

Here the CDR3 reads CASSLTGTPHQPQHF. For the CDR3, the DNA is TGCGCCAGCAGCCTGACAGGGACACCTCATCAGCCCCAGCATTTT. The rearrangement uses TRBV5-1 and TRBJ1-5; 7 bases are a match to TRBD1. There are 15 residues in the CDR3. Germline CDR1 and CDR2: SGHRS and YFSETQ. J was trimmed by 5 bases and V by 4 bases; bases with no gene match: 9.

The genes are TRBV5-6 and TRBJ1-6; perhaps TRBD1 as D (6 bases). CDR3 size: 15 residues. Per germline, CDR1 SGHDT and CDR2 YYEEEE. Trimming cost V 4 bases and J 6 bases, with 14 bases left between them. The CDR3 DNA is TGTGCCAGCAGCCTTGCAGGGGCTGGTAATTCACCCCTCCACTTT. Its translation is CASSLAGAGNSPLHF.

The chain has TRBV27 and TRBJ2-1, with 7 bases matching TRBD1. From germline, CDR1 is MNHEY and CDR2 SMNVEV (reference sequence). J gave up 0 bases and V 4 bases, and 6 bases lay outside the gene matches. The CDR3 covers 16 residues. CDR3 residues: CASSSQTGSSYNEQFF. CDR3 bases: TGTGCCAGCAGTTCGCAGACAGGGAGCTCCTACAATGAGCAGTTCTTC.

This clone was recorded only once. J is TRBJ1-6 and V is TRBV27, with D uncertain. Trimming removed 5 bases at V and 0 bases at J, with 11 bases between. From germline, CDR1 is MNHEY and CDR2 SMNVEV (reference sequence). This CDR3 comprises 16 residues. The CDR3, as DNA: TGTGCCAGCAGTGGTGCAGTCAGCTCCTATAATTCACCCCTCCACTTT. It yields the protein CASSGAVSSYNSPLHF.

About this clone itself: One end of the junction is discordant with germline, which a read error may explain. The chain joins TRBV7-7 to TRBJ2-7; weak D call: TRBD1 (5 bases). Germline values: CDR1 SSHAT, CDR2 FNYEAQ (reference sequence). The CDR3 sequence is 13 residues long. The CDR3 sequence: CASSLFSGYEQYF. The DNA of the CDR3 is TGTGCTAGCAGCTTATTCTCAGGGTACGAGCAGTACTTC.

V is TRBV9 and J is TRBJ2-1; D gene unclear. The germline CDR1 and CDR2 sequences are SGDLS and YYNGEE. The CDR3 has 14 amino acids. Trimming left V 0 bases short and J 6 bases short, with 10 bases between. CDR3 sequence (DNA): TGTGCCAGCAGCGTAGTTGGGGAAAGCAATGAGCAGTTCTTC. Its protein is CASSVVGESNEQFF.

The chain is built from TRBV19 and TRBJ2-1; TRBD1 agrees at 7 bases. Germline V gene data show CDR1 as LNHDA and CDR2 as SQIVND (reference sequence). With V trimmed by 4 bases and J by 2 bases, 8 bases remained unmatched. The CDR3 contains 16 residues. CDR3 amino acids: CASSTQRDSTYNEQFF. The CDR3 DNA is TGTGCCAGTAGTACACAACGGGACAGTACCTACAATGAGCAGTTCTTC.

V and J are TRBV7-2 and TRBJ1-4, with D unclear. Germline CDR1 and CDR2: SGHTA and FQGNSA. The CDR3 is made up of 16 amino acids. Trimming took 5 bases from V and 4 from J, leaving 17 bases between them. The DNA for the CDR3 is TGTGCCAGCAGCGAAATAGGAGGGCCGGGTAATGAAAAACTGTTTTTT. Its protein product is CASSEIGGPGNEKLFF.

The chain recombines TRBV7-2 with TRBJ2-2, with a tentative D call TRBD1 (6 bases). Germline V gene lookup returns CDR1 SGHTA and CDR2 FQGNSA. The CDR3 is 16 residues long. Trimming stripped 3 bases from V and 5 bases from J, with 16 bases between. CDR3 in DNA: TGTGCCAGCAGCTTGGCGGGCCAGGGGTTGACCGGGGAGCTGTTTTTT. Translation gives CASSLAGQGLTGELFF.

This clone was picked up one time. The chain combines TRBV4-2 with TRBJ1-2, with a possible D match to TRBD1 (6 bases). The germline V and J ends were trimmed by 3 bases and 2 bases, with 10 bases remaining between them. The CDR3 is 14 residues long. Germline V gene data show CDR1 as LGHNA and CDR2 as YNFKEQ. The CDR3 protein is CASSQVGTNYGYTF. The CDR3 DNA reads TGTGCCAGCAGCCAGGTCGGGACAAACTATGGCTACACCTTC.

This clone occurred a few times. The genes are TRBV7-2 and TRBJ2-7; no clear D. The length of the CDR3 is 15 residues. CDR1 and CDR2 (germline): SGHTA, FQGNSA. V was cut by 2 bases and J by 2 bases, with 13 bases left in between. The CDR3 protein is CASSLNRALPYEQYF. The CDR3 nucleotides are TGTGCCAGCAGCTTAAATAGGGCCCTACCCTACGAGCAGTACTTC.

The chain employs TRBV15 and TRBJ2-7; 11 positions match TRBD1. Germline loops: CDR1 LNHNV, CDR2 YYDKDF (reference sequence). Losses at the gene ends were 0 bases for V and 6 bases for J; bases not matched to a gene: 7. The CDR3 extends over 16 amino acids. CDR3 sequence reads: CATSRESVGTGGEQYF. The CDR3 region has the DNA TGTGCCACCAGCAGAGAATCGGTTGGGACAGGGGGCGAGCAGTACTTC.

V and J are TRBV9 and TRBJ2-1; D remains ambiguous. V lost 4 bases to trimming and J lost 4 bases, with 9 bases between them. Looked up from germline, CDR1 is SGDLS and CDR2 is YYNGEE. The CDR3 is made up of 13 amino acids. CDR3: CASSPPSYNEQFF. The CDR3 DNA follows: TGTGCCAGCAGCCCTCCAAGTTACAATGAGCAGTTCTTC.

V is TRBV6-5 and J is TRBJ2-7; 9 bases map to TRBD1. This CDR3 is 15 amino acids long. The trim removed 2 bases at V and 0 bases at J, leaving 2 bases unmatched. Germline V gene data show CDR1 as MNHEY and CDR2 as SVGAGI. The CDR3: CASSYGTGISYEQYF. In DNA, the CDR3 is TGTGCCAGCAGTTACGGGACAGGGATCTCCTACGAGCAGTACTTC.

The chain is built from TRBV7-2 and TRBJ2-3; TRBD2 is a possible D gene (6 bases). The CDR3 loop spans 16 amino acids. With 4 bases removed from V and 2 bases from J, the gap between germline ends came to 16 bases. Germline lookup yields CDR1 SGHTA and CDR2 FQGNSA. The CDR3 nucleotides are TGTGCCAGCAGCTCGCTAAGCTTAGCGGACACAGATACGCAGTATTTT. Translating gives CASSSLSLADTDTQYF. The variable domain in full, with the rest retrieved from reference TRBV7-2 and TRBJ2-3, is GAGVSQSPSNKVTEKGKDVELRCDPISGHTALYWYRQSLGQGLEFLIYFQGNSAPDKSGLPSDRFSAERTGGSVSTLTIQRTQQEDSAVYLCASSSLSLADTDTQYFGPGTRLTVL.

This clone turned up a few times. The V call is TRBV6-5, the J call TRBJ1-1; 8 nucleotides match TRBD1. V trimming: 6 bases; J trimming: 4 bases; junction bases outside the gene matches: 7. Germline loops: CDR1 MNHEY, CDR2 SVGAGI. There are 14 residues in the CDR3. The CDR3 reads CASRGQGGGTEAFF. CDR3 sequence (DNA): TGTGCCAGCAGAGGACAGGGCGGAGGCACTGAAGCTTTCTTT.

This clone came up once. V usage is TRBV11-3 and J usage is TRBJ2-3, with D unresolved. The germline V gene has CDR1 SGHNT and CDR2 YENEEA. Trimming removed 3 bases from V and 0 bases from J, with 7 bases in between. This CDR3 region has 14 residues. The CDR3 region is CASSFGRSTDTQYF. CDR3 nucleotides: TGTGCCAGCAGCTTCGGACGGAGCACAGATACGCAGTATTTT.

This chain joins TRBV28 and TRBJ2-5, with 11 positions matching TRBD1. V dropped 3 bases and J dropped 6; count of bases not matched to a gene: 6. The CDR3 extends over 15 amino acids. Germline-derived CDR1 and CDR2 are MDHEN and SYDVKM. The CDR3 is CASSFGTGGFKTQYF. Written as DNA, the CDR3 is TGTGCCAGCAGTTTTGGGACAGGGGGATTCAAGACCCAGTACTTC.

The chain recombines TRBV5-1 with TRBJ1-3; D unresolved. The CDR3 totals 15 residues. Trimming took off 1 base at V and 0 bases at J, with 8 bases between the two ends. Looked up from germline, CDR1 is SGHRS and CDR2 is YFSETQ. CDR3 DNA sequence: TGCGCCAGCAGCTTGTATGCCGACTCTGGAAACACCATATATTTT. Protein sequence: CASSLYADSGNTIYF.